The sequence of this T cell receptor (beta chain) was determined in a study of T cell responses to AZD1222 COVID-19 vaccine. Assay used: immunoSEQ multiplex PCR; TCRdb lists only in-frame clones, some missing. The repertoire holds roughly 150,000 clones, with approximately 85% as singletons. This CDR3 spans 12 amino acids. V was trimmed by 6 bases and J by 4 bases, leaving 10 bases between them. Looked up from germline, CDR1 is SGHTA and CDR2 is FQGNSA. The specimen comprised peripheral blood, sampled on day 0 of AZD1222 vaccination. The chain has TRBV7-2 and TRBJ2-7, with TRBD1 as a possible D gene (6 bases). The receptor comes from an adult in good health. The chain's CDR3 is CASSEQGYEQYF. The CDR3 region has the DNA TGTGCCAGCAGTGAACAGGGTTACGAGCAGTACTTC.